The T cell receptor beta chain under discussion was sequenced for a study of CD8+ T cells in alopecia areata. Comments on this clone: The antigen remains unidentified.

Study-wide results and limits: Elevated clonality characterized lesional scalp relative to normal scalp, particularly in alopecia totalis/universalis. Tissue-resident alphabeta T cells belonging to normal skin likewise get sequenced within scalp specimens.

Extracted from the samples, RNA was reverse transcribed into cDNA to serve as the sequencing template. Generated by immunoSEQ multiplex PCR, the TCRdb table keeps only in-frame clones and is missing some. The sample lists around 34,000 clones, approximately 52% seen once, with about two fifths in the top ten. The authors sorted CD4+ and CD8+ T cells from PBMCs. Germline V lookup: CDR1 PRHDT, CDR2 FYEKMQ (reference sequence). Trimming took off 0 bases at V and 6 bases at J, with 8 bases between the two ends. The CDR3 is made up of 13 amino acids. This receptor was identified in a human donor with alopecia areata. The chain has TRBV13 and TRBJ1-1; D perhaps matches TRBD1 (6 bases). The specimen sequenced was NKG2D-high CD8+ T cells sorted from blood. The CDR3 bases are TGTGCCAGCAGCTTAGGGGACAGTCCTGAAGCTTTCTTT. The encoded protein is CASSLGDSPEAFF.